This T cell receptor (beta chain) was sequenced in a study of T cell responses to AZD1222 COVID-19 vaccine. Regarding the study as a whole: The study reported that nearly half of spike-specific TCRs target unmutated variant regions. Seropositive AZD1222 recipients at baseline numbered only six or seven.

CDR1 is SGHVS, CDR2 FNYEAQ, per germline. The CDR3 is 16 amino acids. Trimming removed 0 bases from V and 7 bases from J, with 16 bases in between. This clone came up once. Its antigen is unidentified. The protocol was immunoSEQ multiplex PCR, while the TCRdb copy is restricted to in-frame clones and leaves out a portion. The sample records some 130,000 clones, 75% to 90% being singletons. This clonotype was sampled from an adult in good health. This chain links TRBV7-6 with TRBJ1-3; D is possibly TRBD1 (5 bases). The sample in question was peripheral blood, obtained on day 0 of AZD1222 vaccination. Written as DNA, the CDR3 is TGTGCCAGCAGCTTAGCCCCGGGACCCTCACGGAACACCATATATTTT. The encoded protein is CASSLAPGPSRNTIYF.